This T cell receptor beta chain stems from a study of beta chain features in type 1 diabetes. This clone was recorded a few times. Germline CDR1 is KGHSH and CDR2 is LQKENI. The CDR3 extends over 15 amino acids. Trimming left V 2 bases short and J 3 bases short, with 13 bases between. Sorted CD4+ subsets: naive, central memory, regulatory, stem cell-like memory (CD45RO/CCR7/CD25/CD127/CD95/CD27 panel). Of the isolated RNA, all was reverse transcribed, and so the sequenced material was expressed TCRB transcripts. This table comes from immunoSEQ multiplex PCR, and its TCRdb copy is limited to in-frame clones, with some not included. Among about 160,000 clones listed, less than 9.5% were seen once.

V gene TRBV18 combines with J gene TRBJ1-2; D gene unclear. Input material: central memory CD4+ T cells from blood. The TCR was taken from a man younger than 30 in good health. In DNA form, the CDR3 reads TGTGCCAGCTCACCAGAGTCCCGGGGTGACTATGGCTACACCTTC. Its translation: CASSPESRGDYGYTF.